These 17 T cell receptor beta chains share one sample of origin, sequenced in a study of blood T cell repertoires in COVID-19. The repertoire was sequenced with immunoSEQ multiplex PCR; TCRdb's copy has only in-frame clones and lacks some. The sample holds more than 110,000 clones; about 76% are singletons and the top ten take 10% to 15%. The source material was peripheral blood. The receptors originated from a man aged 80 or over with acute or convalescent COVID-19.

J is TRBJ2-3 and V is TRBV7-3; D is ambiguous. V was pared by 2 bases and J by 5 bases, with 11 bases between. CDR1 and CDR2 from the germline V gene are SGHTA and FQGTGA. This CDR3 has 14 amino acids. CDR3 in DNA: TGTGCCAGCAGCTTATCCCCAACGGGAGATACGCAGTATTTT. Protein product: CASSLSPTGDTQYF.

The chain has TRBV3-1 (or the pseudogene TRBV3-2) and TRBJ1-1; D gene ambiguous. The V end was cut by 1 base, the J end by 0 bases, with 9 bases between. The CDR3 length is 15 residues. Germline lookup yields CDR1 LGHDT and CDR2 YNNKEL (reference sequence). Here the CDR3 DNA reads TGTGCCAGCAGCCAAGTGAACAGTTTGAACACTGAAGCTTTCTTT. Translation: CASSQVNSLNTEAFF.

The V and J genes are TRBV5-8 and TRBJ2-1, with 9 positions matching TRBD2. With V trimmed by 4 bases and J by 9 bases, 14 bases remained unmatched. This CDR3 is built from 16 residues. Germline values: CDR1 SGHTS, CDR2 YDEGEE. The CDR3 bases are TGTGCCAGCAGCCCCCCCGGACTAGCGATAGGGACTGAGCAGTTCTTC. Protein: CASSPPGLAIGTEQFF.

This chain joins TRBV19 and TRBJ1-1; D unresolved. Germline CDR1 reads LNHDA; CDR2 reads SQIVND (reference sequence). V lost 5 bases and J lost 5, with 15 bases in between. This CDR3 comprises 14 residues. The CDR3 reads CASSFDGRATEAFF. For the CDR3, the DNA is TGTGCCAGTAGTTTCGACGGGCGGGCTACTGAAGCTTTCTTT.

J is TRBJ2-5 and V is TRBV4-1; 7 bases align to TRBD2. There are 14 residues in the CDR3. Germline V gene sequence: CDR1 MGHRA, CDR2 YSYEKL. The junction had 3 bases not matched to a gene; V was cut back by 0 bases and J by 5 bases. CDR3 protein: CASSQDEGGETQYF. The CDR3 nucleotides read TGCGCCAGCAGCCAAGATGAGGGAGGGGAGACCCAGTACTTC.

The CDR3 coding sequence is TGTGCCAGCAGCCATCTCCCGGGACAGGGTGCAACTGGGGCCAACGTCCTGACTTTC. Its protein product is CASSHLPGQGATGANVLTF. The rearrangement uses TRBV4-2 and TRBJ2-6; 9 bases match TRBD1. Trimming removed 3 bases from V and 2 bases from J; junction bases left unmatched: 11. Germline lookup yields CDR1 LGHNA and CDR2 YNFKEQ. CDR3 length: 19 residues.

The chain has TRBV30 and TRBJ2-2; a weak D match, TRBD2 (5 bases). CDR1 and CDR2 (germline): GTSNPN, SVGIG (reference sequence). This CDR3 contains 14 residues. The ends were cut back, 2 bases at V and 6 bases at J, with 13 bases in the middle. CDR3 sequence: CAWSRGLSSGELFF. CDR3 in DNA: TGTGCCTGGAGTAGAGGGCTGTCATCCGGGGAGCTGTTTTTT.

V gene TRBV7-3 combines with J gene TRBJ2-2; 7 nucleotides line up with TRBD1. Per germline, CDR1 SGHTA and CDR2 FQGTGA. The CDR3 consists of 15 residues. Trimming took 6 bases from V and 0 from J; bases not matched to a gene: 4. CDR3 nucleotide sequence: TGTGCCAGCAGTCCAGACAGGGCGAACACCGGGGAGCTGTTTTTT. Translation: CASSPDRANTGELFF. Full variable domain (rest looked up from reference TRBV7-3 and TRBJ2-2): GAGVSQTPSNKVTEKGKYVELRCDPISGHTALYWYRQSLGQGPEFLIYFQGTGAADDSGLPNDRFFAVRPEGSVSTLKIQRTERGDSAVYLCASSPDRANTGELFFGEGSRLTVL.

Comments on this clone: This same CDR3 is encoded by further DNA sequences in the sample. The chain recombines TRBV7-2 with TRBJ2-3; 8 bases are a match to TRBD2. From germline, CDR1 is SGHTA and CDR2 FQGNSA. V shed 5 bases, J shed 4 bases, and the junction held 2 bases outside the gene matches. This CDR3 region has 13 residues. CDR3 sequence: CASSLGGADTQYF. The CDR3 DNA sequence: TGTGCCAGCAGCCTCGGGGGGGCAGATACGCAGTATTTT.

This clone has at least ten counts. The CDR3 nucleotides are TGTGCCAGCAGCCCAGAGCCAGGGGCTAAACTGTTTTTT. It specifies CASSPEPGAKLFF. The chain joins TRBV12-3 or TRBV12-4 to TRBJ1-4; tentative D call: TRBD1 (6 bases). This CDR3 region has 13 residues. The ends were cut back, 6 bases at V and 11 bases at J, with 16 bases in the middle.

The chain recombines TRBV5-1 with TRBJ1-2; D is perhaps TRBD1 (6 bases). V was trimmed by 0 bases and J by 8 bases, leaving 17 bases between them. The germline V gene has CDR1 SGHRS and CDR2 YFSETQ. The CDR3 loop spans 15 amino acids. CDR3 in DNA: TGCGCCAGCAGCTTGGCCCCAGGGGCCGAGGGGGGCTACACCTTC. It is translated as CASSLAPGAEGGYTF.

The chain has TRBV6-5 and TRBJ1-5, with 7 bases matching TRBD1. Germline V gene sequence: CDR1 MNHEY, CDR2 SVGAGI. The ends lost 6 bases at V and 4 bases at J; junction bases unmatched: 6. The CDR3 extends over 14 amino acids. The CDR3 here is CASRTQQGNQPQHF. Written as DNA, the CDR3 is TGTGCCAGCAGAACCCAACAGGGGAATCAGCCCCAGCATTTT.

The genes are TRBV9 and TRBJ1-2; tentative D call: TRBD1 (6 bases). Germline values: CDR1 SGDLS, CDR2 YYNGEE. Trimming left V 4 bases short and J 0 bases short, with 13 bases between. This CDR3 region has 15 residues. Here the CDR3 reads CASSLGQSANYGYTF. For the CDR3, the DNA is TGTGCCAGCAGCCTTGGACAGAGCGCTAACTATGGCTACACCTTC.

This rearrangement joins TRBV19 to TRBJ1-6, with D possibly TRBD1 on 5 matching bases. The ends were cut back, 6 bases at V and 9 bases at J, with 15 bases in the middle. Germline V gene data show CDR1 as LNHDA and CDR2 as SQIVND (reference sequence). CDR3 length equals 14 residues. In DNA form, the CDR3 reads TGTGCCAGTAGCCCCGGGCAGGGAAGTTCACCCCTCCACTTT. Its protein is CASSPGQGSSPLHF.

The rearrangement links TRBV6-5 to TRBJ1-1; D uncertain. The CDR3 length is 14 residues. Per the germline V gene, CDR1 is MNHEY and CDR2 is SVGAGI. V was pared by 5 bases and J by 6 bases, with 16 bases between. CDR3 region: CASSIRRGGAEAFF. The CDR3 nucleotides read TGTGCCAGCAGTATACGACGGGGTGGGGCTGAAGCTTTCTTT.

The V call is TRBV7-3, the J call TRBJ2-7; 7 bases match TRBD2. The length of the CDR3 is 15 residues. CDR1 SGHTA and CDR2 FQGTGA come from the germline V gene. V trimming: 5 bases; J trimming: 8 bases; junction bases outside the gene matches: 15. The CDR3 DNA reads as TGTGCCAGCAGCGGGGAGGGACGTTCATCAGGGAAGCAGTACTTC. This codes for CASSGEGRSSGKQYF.

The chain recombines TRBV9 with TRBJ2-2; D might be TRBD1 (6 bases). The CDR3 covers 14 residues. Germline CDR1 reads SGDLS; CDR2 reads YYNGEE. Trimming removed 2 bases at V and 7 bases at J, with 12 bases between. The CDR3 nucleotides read TGTGCCAGCAGCGTTACAGGGAATCGCGGGGAGCTGTTTTTT. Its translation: CASSVTGNRGELFF.